These 4 T cell receptor beta chains originate from one sample sequenced in a study of Ad26.COV2.S vaccination and SARS-CoV-2 variants. Data came from immunoSEQ multiplex PCR; TCRdb stores just in-frame clones and leaves some out. The data hold roughly 330,000 clones, with almost 90% observed a single time. Treatment defined: 15 to 20 received Ad26.COV2.S at low or high dose, single or two shots; 5 received placebo; per-sample allocation not given. Material that was analyzed had been drawn on day 63 after the first vaccine or placebo injection. Material: peripheral blood, obtained in a trial of Ad26.COV2.S vaccine versus placebo. The receptors stem from a person aged 18-65 years who received the Ad26.COV2.S COVID-19 vaccine or a placebo.

The rearrangement joins TRBV11-2 to TRBJ2-3, with 10 bases identical to TRBD2. CDR3 length: 18 amino acids. The ends lost 3 bases at V and 5 bases at J; junction bases unmatched: 14. Per germline, CDR1 SGHAT and CDR2 FQNNGV. The CDR3 DNA is TGTGCCAGCAGCTTTTCCAGCGGGGGGGGCAGCCGGTTAGATACGCAGTATTTT. Amino acid sequence: CASSFSSGGGSRLDTQYF.

The chain is built from TRBV4-3 and TRBJ2-6; 11 nucleotides line up with TRBD2. The CDR3 covers 22 residues. The V gene end was trimmed by 0 bases and the J gene end by 0 bases; junction bases not matched to a gene: 13. Germline values: CDR1 LGHNA, CDR2 YSLEER. In DNA form, the CDR3 reads TGCGCCAGCAGCCAAGAACCGATTTGGACTAGCGGGTTTCACTCTGGGGCCAACGTCCTGACTTTC. Residues: CASSQEPIWTSGFHSGANVLTF.

V usage is TRBV5-1 and J usage is TRBJ2-1; 7 bases align to TRBD2. In germline, CDR1 is SGHRS, CDR2 YFSETQ. V gave up 0 bases and J gave up 6 bases; unmatched junction bases: 9. The CDR3 extends over 16 amino acids. As DNA, the CDR3 is TGCGCCAGCAGCTTGGCCGGGACGGGGGGACTCAATGAGCAGTTCTTC. It translates to CASSLAGTGGLNEQFF.

The chain joins TRBV10-2 to TRBJ2-5, with D perhaps TRBD1 (5 bases). The V end lost 6 bases, the J end lost 0 bases, and 8 bases lay between the germline ends. In germline, CDR1 is WSHSY, CDR2 SAAADI. This CDR3 is built from 13 residues. CDR3 bases: TGCGCCAGCAGAGACAGCAACCAAGAGACCCAGTACTTC. It yields the protein CASRDSNQETQYF.